A single sample is the source of the 18 T cell receptor beta chains below, sequenced in a study of T cell changes during pregnancy in multiple sclerosis (dated by TCRdb to between 2018 and 2021). The receptor library was made with the immunoSEQ multiplex PCR assay. The clones in this table, taken by TCRdb from immuneACCESS, are in-frame only. Not every clone is retained; where verified, under half of the shortfall comes from an unresolved V gene, and the cause of the rest is unknown. Recorded for this sample are approximately 94,000 clones; about 92% of them occurred a single time. Clones ranked in the top ten supply approximately 2% of the sample. Specimen: peripheral blood, collected after pregnancy. Receptors were obtained from a female donor with multiple sclerosis, enrolled in a pregnancy study.

The rearrangement links TRBV5-1 to TRBJ1-6; 7 bases are shared with TRBD1. This CDR3 has 16 amino acids. Losses at the gene ends were 4 bases for V and 6 bases for J; bases not matched to a gene: 10. The germline gives CDR1 SGHRS, CDR2 YFSETQ. In nucleotides, the CDR3 is TGCGCCAGCAGCCCGGAGGAGGGGGCTCGTAATTCACCCCTCCACTTT. This translates into CASSPEEGARNSPLHF. The full variable domain, in which reference TRBV5-1 and TRBJ1-6 provide the parts outside the CDR3, is KAGVTQTPRYLIKTRGQQVTLSCSPISGHRSVSWYQQTPGQGLQFLFEYFSETQRNKGNFPGRFSGRQFSNSRSEMNVSTLELGDSALYLCASSPEEGARNSPLHFGNGTRLTVT.

This chain links TRBV18 with TRBJ2-7, with 11 bases lining up with TRBD2. The junction had 4 bases not matched to a gene; V was cut back by 6 bases and J by 3 bases. Germline CDR1 reads KGHSH; CDR2 reads LQKENI. The CDR3 spans 14 residues. CDR3 bases: TGTGCCAGCTCCCCAGGGACTAGCGGCTACGAGCAGTACTTC. This encodes CASSPGTSGYEQYF. Looking up the rest from reference TRBV18 and TRBJ2-7 gives the full variable domain: NAGVMQNPRHLVRRRGQEARLRCSPMKGHSHVYWYRQLPEEGLKFMVYLQKENIIDESGMPKERFSAEFPKEGPSILRIQQVVRGDSAAYFCASSPGTSGYEQYFGPGTRLTVT.

The chain couples TRBV7-2 to TRBJ2-7; no reliable D call. This CDR3 has 14 amino acids. V lost 1 base and J 1 base, leaving 8 bases between the germline ends. The germline V gene has CDR1 SGHTA and CDR2 FQGNSA. CDR3 nucleotide sequence: TGTGCCAGCAGCTTAGTTGGCAGATCCTACGAGCAGTACTTC. Translation gives CASSLVGRSYEQYF. Based on the CDR3 plus reference TRBV7-2 and TRBJ2-7, the full variable domain is GAGVSQSPSNKVTEKGKDVELRCDPISGHTALYWYRQSLGQGLEFLIYFQGNSAPDKSGLPSDRFSAERTGGSVSTLTIQRTQQEDSAVYLCASSLVGRSYEQYFGPGTRLTVT.

This clone occurred once. The chain couples TRBV6-5 to TRBJ1-2, with D perhaps TRBD1 (6 bases). Germline V gives CDR1 MNHEY, CDR2 SVGAGI. This CDR3 spans 13 amino acids. Trimming stripped 5 bases from V and 8 bases from J, with 15 bases between. CDR3 in amino acids: CASSGQSLGGYTF. CDR3 DNA sequence: TGTGCCAGCAGTGGACAGAGCCTGGGAGGCTACACCTTC.

The chain has TRBV6-1 and TRBJ1-2, with 8 bases fitting TRBD1. Trimming took 2 bases from V and 5 from J; bases not matched to a gene: 13. Germline-derived CDR1 and CDR2 are MNHNS and SASEGT. This CDR3 has 17 residues. Here the CDR3 DNA reads TGTGCCAGCAGTGAAATTTTATCAGGGGGCAAGGGGTATGGCTACACCTTC. This translates into CASSEILSGGKGYGYTF.

The chain employs TRBV6-1 and TRBJ2-3, with 8 bases lining up with TRBD2. CDR1 and CDR2 from the germline V gene are MNHNS and SASEGT. The length of the CDR3 is 15 residues. V lost 3 bases to trimming and J lost 0 bases; unmatched junction nucleotides: 2. CDR3 loop: CASSEIAGSTDTQYF. CDR3 nucleotides: TGTGCCAGCAGTGAGATAGCGGGGAGCACAGATACGCAGTATTTT.

The rearrangement uses TRBV11-3 and TRBJ1-1, with D uncertain. Germline V gene lookup returns CDR1 SGHNT and CDR2 YENEEA. The V and J ends lost 4 bases and 0 bases respectively, with 12 bases between them. The CDR3 totals 15 residues. DNA for the CDR3: TGTGCCAGCAGCTCCCGGGCGGGGATGAACACTGAAGCTTTCTTT. Translation: CASSSRAGMNTEAFF.

This rearrangement joins TRBV5-4 to TRBJ2-3, with TRBD2 identical over 11 bases. The CDR3 covers 17 residues. Losses at the gene ends were 4 bases for V and 3 bases for J; bases not matched to a gene: 10. Germline assignment: CDR1 SGHNT and CDR2 YYREEE (reference sequence). This chain's CDR3 is CASSMFLAGGYTDTQYF. For the CDR3, the DNA is TGTGCCAGCAGCATGTTTCTAGCGGGGGGATATACAGATACGCAGTATTTT.

The rearrangement joins TRBV7-3 to TRBJ2-7; D remains ambiguous. Trimming shortened V by 0 bases and J by 0 bases, and 6 bases separated the two germline ends. In germline, CDR1 is SGHTA, CDR2 FQGTGA. CDR3 length: 14 residues. The CDR3 DNA reads as TGTGCCAGCAGCTTAACCCCAGGCTCCTACGAGCAGTACTTC. Translation gives CASSLTPGSYEQYF.

This clone has just one count. The chain has TRBV28 and TRBJ1-5; 7 bases fit TRBD1. Germline CDR1 and CDR2: MDHEN and SYDVKM. V lost 3 bases and J lost 7; bases outside the gene matches: 6. CDR3 size: 14 residues. The CDR3 reads CASSLVQGKQPQHF. For the CDR3, the DNA is TGTGCCAGCAGTTTGGTACAGGGGAAGCAGCCCCAGCATTTT.

This clone is a singleton in its sample. The V gene is TRBV5-1, the J gene TRBJ1-6; possibly TRBD1 for D (6 bases). V was clipped by 3 bases and J by 0 bases, with 16 bases between them. Germline V CDR1 and CDR2: SGHRS, YFSETQ. This CDR3 spans 18 amino acids. CDR3 coding DNA: TGCGCCAGCAGCTCGTCCTACGACAGGAGCTCCTATAATTCACCCCTCCACTTT. This gives the protein CASSSSYDRSSYNSPLHF.

This chain uses TRBV28 with TRBJ2-2; tentatively, D is TRBD1 (5 bases). The CDR3 is made up of 16 amino acids. Deletions cut 5 bases from V and 2 bases from J, with 15 bases between. Germline V gene sequence: CDR1 MDHEN, CDR2 SYDVKM. The CDR3 here is CASSLSYRINTGELFF. CDR3 DNA: TGTGCCAGCAGTCTTTCTTACAGGATCAACACCGGGGAGCTGTTTTTT. Filled out from reference TRBV28 and TRBJ2-2, the complete variable domain reads DVKVTQSSRYLVKRTGEKVFLECVQDMDHENMFWYRQDPGLGLRLIYFSYDVKMKEKGDIPEGYSVSREKKERFSLILESASTNQTSMYLCASSLSYRINTGELFFGEGSRLTVL.

This chain links TRBV5-1 with TRBJ1-3, with D maybe TRBD1 (5 bases). The CDR3 length is 17 residues. Germline V CDR1 and CDR2: SGHRS, YFSETQ. V lost 2 bases and J 0 bases, leaving 15 bases between the germline ends. Here the CDR3 reads CASSFDLPDSSGNTIYF. CDR3 nucleotide sequence: TGCGCCAGCAGCTTCGATTTACCAGACAGCTCTGGAAACACCATATATTTT.

The chain recombines TRBV28 with TRBJ2-7; TRBD1 agrees at 9 bases. Per the germline V gene, CDR1 is MDHEN and CDR2 is SYDVKM. The CDR3 contains 15 residues. The V segment lost 8 bases and the J segment 6 bases; nucleotides outside the gene matches: 14. This CDR3 reads CASGSPGQGTSEQYF. CDR3 in DNA: TGTGCCAGCGGATCCCCCGGACAGGGGACAAGCGAGCAGTACTTC.

This clone appeared a single time. This sequence joins TRBV29-1 and TRBJ2-2, with unresolved D. V gave up 0 bases and J gave up 4 bases, with 3 bases separating them. From germline, CDR1 is SQVTM and CDR2 ANQGSEA. This CDR3 contains 12 residues. CDR3 sequence reads: CSVEDLTGELFF. The CDR3 region has the DNA TGCAGCGTTGAAGACCTCACCGGGGAGCTGTTTTTT.

The chain employs TRBV7-3 and TRBJ2-1; D might be TRBD2 (6 bases). CDR3 size: 17 residues. The germline gives CDR1 SGHTA, CDR2 FQGTGA. Trimming took off 4 bases at V and 6 bases at J, with 22 bases between the two ends. DNA for the CDR3: TGTGCCAGCAGCTGGATCCCCGGAGAAGCGGGTGTCAATGAGCAGTTCTTC. Encoded protein: CASSWIPGEAGVNEQFF.

The V and J genes are TRBV28 and TRBJ2-1, with D possibly TRBD2 on 5 matching bases. Trimming left V 7 bases short and J 2 bases short, with 15 bases between. Germline V gene data show CDR1 as MDHEN and CDR2 as SYDVKM. The CDR3 length is 15 residues. The CDR3 nucleotides read TGTGCCAGCATACCCAGCGGTGCCCCCTACAATGAGCAGTTCTTC. Protein sequence: CASIPSGAPYNEQFF.

The chain has TRBV6-1 and TRBJ1-6; TRBD1 matches at 10 bases. The CDR3 contains 18 residues. The V gene end was trimmed by 4 bases and the J gene end by 6 bases; junction bases not matched to a gene: 12. CDR1 and CDR2 from the germline V gene are MNHNS and SASEGT. DNA for the CDR3: TGTGCCAGCAGTGCGACACATCGGACAGGGGGTTCTAATTCACCCCTCCACTTT. This encodes CASSATHRTGGSNSPLHF.